This entry is about one T cell receptor beta chain. There are a few counts of this clone. Its antigen remains unidentified. Base quality data are lacking; no much larger clone is found one base away. The cohort comprised 29 patients with locally advanced or metastatic urothelial carcinoma treated at Memorial Sloan Kettering on a trial protocol. Peripheral blood mononuclear cells were collected from each patient pretreatment and during treatment, giving between 1 and 8 total time points per patient. The Qiagen DNeasy Blood extraction kit was used to purify genomic DNA from total PBMCs and tumor samples. PBMCs were collected pretreatment and during treatment, and were isolated and stored as previously described. The sample originates from a study of PD-L1 blockade in urothelial cancer (dated by TCRdb to between 2016 and 2019). Turning to the overall study: Therapy was started at some point between 2013 and 2015 for all patients, and atezolizumab 1,200 mg was administered intravenously every 3 weeks. Approximately 30 patients had pretreatment blood TCR-seq, some 25 had at least one posttreatment blood collection, and some 25 had tumor TCR-seq. Pretreatment tumor samples, along with matched peripheral blood serially collected before and after atezolizumab treatment, were subjected to TCR sequencing. Durable clinical benefit was defined as a progression-free survival longer than 6 months, and TCR features were additionally tested against progression-free survival and overall survival. In the same patients who had TCR sequencing, pretreatment tumors also underwent whole exome sequencing and RNA sequencing. An ECOG performance status of 0 or 1 was recorded for the patients, and 0 to 3 prior chemotherapy regimens had been received by the patients. Somatic, immune and clinical correlates of response to PD-L1 blockade with atezolizumab in urothelial cancer were the focus of an exploratory multi-omic analysis. Under 10 patients reached durable clinical benefit, while some 20 patients did not. A median of roughly 140,000 T cells and approximately 83,000 unique TCRs was obtained from blood samples, and a median clonality of approximately 0.08 was observed. About 90% of the roughly 29 patients were males with bladder-origin urothelial cancer, and about 65% of the roughly 30 reported a prior smoking history. Blood samples were analyzed at two time points: 3 weeks after treatment start (second dose) and 6 weeks after treatment start. Results and caveats for the whole study, not just this receptor: Improved progression-free and overall survival was found to be associated with pretreatment peripheral blood TCR clonality below the median. Patients with durable benefit showed greater expansion of tumor-associated TCR clones in peripheral blood 3 weeks after starting treatment (n = 22, p = 0.022). Small sample size (n ≈ 29) and many exploratory analyses mean the results are intended to be hypothesis-generating.

Synthetic TCR analog templates were spiked into each PCR so that absolute template abundance could be estimated from read counts. The immunoSEQ assay was used to amplify TCRbeta CDR3 regions from genomic DNA with bias-controlled V and J gene primers. Sequencing of rearranged TCRbeta segments was performed at approximately 20X coverage. Regarding the original processing steps: Clustering was used to correct sequencing errors, and CDR3s were annotated against IMGT so that V, D and J genes could be assigned. Out-of-frame and stop-codon sequences were excluded, and only productive TCRbeta rearrangements were used in downstream analyses. To compute clonality, Shannon entropy was normalized by the log of the number of unique productive sequences and then subtracted from one. Fisher's exact test with Benjamini-Hochberg correction, at a threshold of adjusted p below 0.01, was used to find clones that differed between time points or between blood and tumor. TCRdb provides this immuneACCESS table in a form limited to in-frame rearrangements. Some clones are lacking; in checked studies, under half of them reflect an unresolved V gene, and why the rest are absent is not known. V and J calls and clone size are those listed in that table; D and trimming were worked out from the DNA. This sample has about 83,000 clones in its table, and roughly nine tenths of those were observed once. Of the sample, over 5% falls within the top ten clones.

From the germline V gene, CDR1 is SGHAT and CDR2 is FQNNGV. The CDR3 holds 16 amino acids from the cysteine to the phenylalanine. CDR3 DNA is the only sequence kept; it has 48 bases, read in frame from the first base. V gives up 5 bases and J gives up 4 bases, and the segment between their germline ends measures 17 bases. The V and J segments used are TRBV11-2 and TRBJ1-4; a tentative D match to TRBD1 spans 5 bases. The sequencing used PBMCs, collected around atezolizumab (anti-PD-L1) treatment. This receptor was taken from a woman in her 70s with urothelial cancer. This receptor carries the CDR3 CASSPYGAGDNEKLFF. The DNA sequence is as follows: TGTGCCAGCAGCCCATACGGGGCGGGAGATAATGAAAAACTGTTTTTT.